This paragraph reports one T cell receptor (beta chain). What it recognizes is unknown. The junction and the germline gene differ at one end; a read error may be behind it. These data come from a study of shared clonotypes between healthy human individuals. Evenly divided among several immunoSEQ plates was the genomic DNA of each subset. Produced via immunoSEQ multiplex PCR; TCRdb's table is partial and in-frame only. This table holds 2 million to 3 million clones, around 90% found once. The study's findings and limits: The naive CD4 repertoires of several donors were compared, and approximately 5% of clonotypes were shared.

Each of the donors was a healthy adult who was HIV-negative and had not had a recent acute infection or vaccination. A CD45RA-negative memory subset and a CD45RA+ naive subset were separated from the CD4+ cells. Sequenced material: naive CD4+ T cells sorted from blood. Documented subset: CD45RA+ positively selected. This receptor was identified in a young man in good health.

The CDR3 reads CASSLGRTTGNPEAFF. The CDR3 DNA is TGTGCCAGCAGCCTGGGACGGACAACGGGGAACCCTGAAGCTTTCTTT. The chain is built from TRBV28 and TRBJ1-1, with a weak D call TRBD1 (5 bases). This CDR3 region has 16 residues. Germline V lookup: CDR1 MDHEN, CDR2 SYDVKM.